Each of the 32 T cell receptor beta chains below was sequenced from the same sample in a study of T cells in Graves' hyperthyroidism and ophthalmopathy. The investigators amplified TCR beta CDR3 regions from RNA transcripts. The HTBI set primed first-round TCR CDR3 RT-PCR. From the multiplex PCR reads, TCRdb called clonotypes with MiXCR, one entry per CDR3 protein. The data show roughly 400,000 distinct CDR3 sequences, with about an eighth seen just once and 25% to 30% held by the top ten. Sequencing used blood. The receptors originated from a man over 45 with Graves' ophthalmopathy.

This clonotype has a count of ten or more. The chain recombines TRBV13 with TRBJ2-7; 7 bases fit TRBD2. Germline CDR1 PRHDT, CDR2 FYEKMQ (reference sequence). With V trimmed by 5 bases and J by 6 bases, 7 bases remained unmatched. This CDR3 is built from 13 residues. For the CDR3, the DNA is TGTGCCAGCAGCCCGGGGACTAATGGCGAGCAGTACTTC. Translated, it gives CASSPGTNGEQYF.

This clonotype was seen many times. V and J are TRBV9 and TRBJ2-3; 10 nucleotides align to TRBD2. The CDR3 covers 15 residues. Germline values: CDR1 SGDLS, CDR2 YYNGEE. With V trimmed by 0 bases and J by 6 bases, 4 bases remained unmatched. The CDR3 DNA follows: TGTGCCAGCAGCGTAGCTAGCGGGAGCCTCGATACGCAGTATTTT. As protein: CASSVASGSLDTQYF. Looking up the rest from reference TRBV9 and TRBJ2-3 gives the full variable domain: DSGVTQTPKHLITATGQRVTLRCSPRSGDLSVYWYQQSLDQGLQFLIQYYNGEERAKGNILERFSAQQFPDLHSELNLSSLELGDSALYFCASSVASGSLDTQYFGPGTRLTVL.

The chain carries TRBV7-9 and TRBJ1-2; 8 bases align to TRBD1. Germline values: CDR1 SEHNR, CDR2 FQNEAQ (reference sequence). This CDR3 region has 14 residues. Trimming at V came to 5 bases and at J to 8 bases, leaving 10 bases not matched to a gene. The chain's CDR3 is CASSTSQGVGGYTF. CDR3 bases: TGTGCCAGCAGCACATCACAGGGGGTAGGGGGCTACACCTTC.

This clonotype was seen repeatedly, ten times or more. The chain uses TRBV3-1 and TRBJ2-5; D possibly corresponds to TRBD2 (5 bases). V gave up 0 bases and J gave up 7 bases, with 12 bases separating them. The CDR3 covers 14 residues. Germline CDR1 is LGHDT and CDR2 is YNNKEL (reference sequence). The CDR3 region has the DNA TGTGCCAGCAGCCAAGATCCTGATAGCGTGACCCAGTACTTC. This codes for CASSQDPDSVTQYF.

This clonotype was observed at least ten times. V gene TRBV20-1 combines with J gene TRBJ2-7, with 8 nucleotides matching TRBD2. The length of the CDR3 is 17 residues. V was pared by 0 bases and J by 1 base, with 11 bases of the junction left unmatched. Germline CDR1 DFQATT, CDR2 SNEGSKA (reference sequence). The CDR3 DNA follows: TGCAGTGCTAGAGATCATTTGGTAGCGGGACGTTCCTACGAGCAGTACTTC. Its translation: CSARDHLVAGRSYEQYF.

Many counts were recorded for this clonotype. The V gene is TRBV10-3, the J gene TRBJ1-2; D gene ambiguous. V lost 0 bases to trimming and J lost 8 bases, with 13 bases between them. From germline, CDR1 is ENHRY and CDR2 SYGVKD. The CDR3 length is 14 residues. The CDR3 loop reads CAISESRPVDGYTF. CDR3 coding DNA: TGTGCCATCAGTGAGTCCCGCCCGGTAGACGGCTACACCTTC.

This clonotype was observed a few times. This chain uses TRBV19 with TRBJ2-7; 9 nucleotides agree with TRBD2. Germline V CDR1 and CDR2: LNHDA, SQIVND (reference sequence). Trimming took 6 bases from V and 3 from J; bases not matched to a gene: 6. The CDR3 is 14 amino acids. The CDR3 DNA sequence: TGTGCCAGTAGCTTGTCGCGGGAGGGCTACGAGCAGTACTTC. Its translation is CASSLSREGYEQYF.

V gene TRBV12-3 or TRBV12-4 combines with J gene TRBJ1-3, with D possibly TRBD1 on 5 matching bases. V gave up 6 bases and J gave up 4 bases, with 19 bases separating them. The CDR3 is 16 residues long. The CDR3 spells CASSVAVSDIGNTIYF. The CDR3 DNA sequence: TGTGCCAGCAGCGTAGCGGTGTCGGACATCGGAAACACCATATATTTT.

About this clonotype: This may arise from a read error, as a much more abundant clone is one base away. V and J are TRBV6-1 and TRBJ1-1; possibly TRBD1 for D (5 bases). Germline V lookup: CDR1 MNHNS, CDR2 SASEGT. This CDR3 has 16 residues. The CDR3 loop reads CAGSKTWGLFYTEAFF. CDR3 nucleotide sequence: TGTGCCGGCAGTAAAACTTGGGGACTTTTTTACACTGAAGCTTTCTTT.

Here the CDR3 reads CAISWTAPGGYGYTF. The CDR3, as DNA: TGTGCCATCAGTTGGACAGCCCCAGGGGGTTATGGCTACACCTTC. This rearrangement joins TRBV10-3 to TRBJ1-2; TRBD1 matches at 7 bases. This CDR3 comprises 15 residues. The V segment lost 5 bases and the J segment 5 bases; nucleotides outside the gene matches: 11. Per the germline V gene, CDR1 is ENHRY and CDR2 is SYGVKD.

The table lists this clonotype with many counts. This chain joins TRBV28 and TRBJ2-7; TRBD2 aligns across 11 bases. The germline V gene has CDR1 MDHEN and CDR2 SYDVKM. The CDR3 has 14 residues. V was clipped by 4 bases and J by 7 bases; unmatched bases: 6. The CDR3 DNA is TGTGCCAGCAGTTCACTAGCGGGAGTGCGGGAGCAGTACTTC. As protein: CASSSLAGVREQYF.

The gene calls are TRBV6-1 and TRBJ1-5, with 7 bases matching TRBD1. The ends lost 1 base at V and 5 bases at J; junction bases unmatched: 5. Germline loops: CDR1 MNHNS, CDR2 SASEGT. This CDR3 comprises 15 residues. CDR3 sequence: CASSEGEGAYQPQHF. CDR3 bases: TGTGCCAGCAGTGAAGGGGAGGGGGCATATCAGCCCCAGCATTTT.

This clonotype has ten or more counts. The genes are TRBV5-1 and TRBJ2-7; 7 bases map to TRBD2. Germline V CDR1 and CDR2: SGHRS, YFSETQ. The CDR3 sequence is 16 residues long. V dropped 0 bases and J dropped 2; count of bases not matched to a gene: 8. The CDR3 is CASSLVAGAITYEQYF. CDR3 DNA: TGCGCCAGCAGCTTGGTCGCGGGAGCCATAACCTACGAGCAGTACTTC.

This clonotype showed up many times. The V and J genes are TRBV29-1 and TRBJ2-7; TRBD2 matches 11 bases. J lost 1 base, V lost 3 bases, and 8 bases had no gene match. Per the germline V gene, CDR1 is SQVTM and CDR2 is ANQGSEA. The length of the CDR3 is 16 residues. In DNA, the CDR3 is TGCAGCGTTGAGTTCCCGACTAGCGGGACTTCCTACGAGCAGTACTTC. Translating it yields CSVEFPTSGTSYEQYF.

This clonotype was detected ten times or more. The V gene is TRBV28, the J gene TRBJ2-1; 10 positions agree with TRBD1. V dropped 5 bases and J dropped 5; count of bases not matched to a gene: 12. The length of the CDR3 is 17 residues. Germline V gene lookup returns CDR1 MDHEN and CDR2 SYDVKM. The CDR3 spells CASSPHPGQGLHNEQFF. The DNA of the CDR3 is TGTGCCAGCAGTCCTCACCCGGGACAGGGGTTACACAATGAGCAGTTCTTC.

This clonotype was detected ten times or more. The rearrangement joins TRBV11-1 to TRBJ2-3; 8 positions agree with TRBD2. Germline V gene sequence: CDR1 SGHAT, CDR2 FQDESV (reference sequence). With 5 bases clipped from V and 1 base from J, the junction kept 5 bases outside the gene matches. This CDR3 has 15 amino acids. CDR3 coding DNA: TGTGCCAGCAGCCAGGGGACTAGTCGCACAGATACGCAGTATTTT. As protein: CASSQGTSRTDTQYF. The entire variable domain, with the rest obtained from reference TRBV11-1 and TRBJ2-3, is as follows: EAEVAQSPRYKITEKSQAVAFWCDPISGHATLYWYRQILGQGPELLVQFQDESVVDDSQLPKDRFSAERLKGVDSTLKIQPAELGDSAMYLCASSQGTSRTDTQYFGPGTRLTVL.

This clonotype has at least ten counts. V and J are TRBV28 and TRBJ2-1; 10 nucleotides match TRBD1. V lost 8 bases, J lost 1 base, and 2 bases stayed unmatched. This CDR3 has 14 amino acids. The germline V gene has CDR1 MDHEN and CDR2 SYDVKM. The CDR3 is CASQGQGSYNEQFF. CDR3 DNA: TGTGCCAGCCAGGGACAGGGGTCCTACAATGAGCAGTTCTTC.

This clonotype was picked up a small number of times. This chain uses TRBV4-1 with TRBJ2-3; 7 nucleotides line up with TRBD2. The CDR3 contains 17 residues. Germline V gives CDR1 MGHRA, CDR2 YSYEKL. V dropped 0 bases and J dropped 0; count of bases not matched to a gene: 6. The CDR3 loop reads CASSQEGGLVSTDTQYF. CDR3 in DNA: TGCGCCAGCAGCCAAGAGGGAGGACTAGTCAGCACAGATACGCAGTATTTT.

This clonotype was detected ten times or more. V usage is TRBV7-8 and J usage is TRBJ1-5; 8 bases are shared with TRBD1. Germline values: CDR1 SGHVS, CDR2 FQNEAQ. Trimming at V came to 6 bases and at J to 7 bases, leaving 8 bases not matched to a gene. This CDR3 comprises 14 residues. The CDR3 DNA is TGTGCCAGCAGTCCAACAGGGGGTCGGCAGCCCCAGCATTTT. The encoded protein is CASSPTGGRQPQHF.

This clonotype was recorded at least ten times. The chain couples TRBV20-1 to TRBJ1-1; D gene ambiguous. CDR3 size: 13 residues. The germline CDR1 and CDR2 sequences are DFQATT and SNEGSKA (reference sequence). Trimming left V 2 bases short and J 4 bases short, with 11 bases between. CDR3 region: CSARKGFVTEAFF. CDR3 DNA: TGCAGTGCTAGAAAGGGCTTCGTCACTGAAGCTTTCTTT.

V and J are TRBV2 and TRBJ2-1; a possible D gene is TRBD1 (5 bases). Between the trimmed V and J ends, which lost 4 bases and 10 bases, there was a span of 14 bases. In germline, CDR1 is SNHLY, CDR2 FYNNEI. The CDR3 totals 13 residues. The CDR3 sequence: CASSGGPTREQFF. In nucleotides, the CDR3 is TGTGCCAGCAGTGGGGGCCCCACGCGCGAGCAGTTCTTC.

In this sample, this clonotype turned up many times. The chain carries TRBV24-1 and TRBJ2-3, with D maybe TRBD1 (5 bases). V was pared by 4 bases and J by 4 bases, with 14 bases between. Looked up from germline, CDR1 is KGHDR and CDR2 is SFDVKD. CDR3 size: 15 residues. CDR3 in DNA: TGTGCCACCAGTGACCCCGTCCAGGGTTCAGATACGCAGTATTTT. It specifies CATSDPVQGSDTQYF.

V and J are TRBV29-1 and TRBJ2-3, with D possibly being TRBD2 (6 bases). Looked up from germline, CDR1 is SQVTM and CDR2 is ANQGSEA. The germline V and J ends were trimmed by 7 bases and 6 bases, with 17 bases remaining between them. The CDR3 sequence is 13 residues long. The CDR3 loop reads CSATRSRGDTQYF. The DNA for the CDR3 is TGCAGCGCAACGCGCTCCCGGGGGGATACGCAGTATTTT.

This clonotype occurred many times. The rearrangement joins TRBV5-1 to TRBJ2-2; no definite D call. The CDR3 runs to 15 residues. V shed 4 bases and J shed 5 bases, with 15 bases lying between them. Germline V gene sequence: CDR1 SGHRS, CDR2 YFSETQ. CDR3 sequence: CASSKRTDHTGELFF. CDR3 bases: TGCGCCAGCAGCAAAAGGACGGACCATACCGGGGAGCTGTTTTTT.

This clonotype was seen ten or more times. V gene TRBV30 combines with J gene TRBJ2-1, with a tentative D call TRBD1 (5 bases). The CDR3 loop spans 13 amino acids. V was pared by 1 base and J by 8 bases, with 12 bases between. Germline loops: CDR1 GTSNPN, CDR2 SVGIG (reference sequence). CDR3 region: CAWSGQGLHEQFF. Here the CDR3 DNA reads TGTGCCTGGAGTGGCCAGGGTTTGCATGAGCAGTTCTTC.

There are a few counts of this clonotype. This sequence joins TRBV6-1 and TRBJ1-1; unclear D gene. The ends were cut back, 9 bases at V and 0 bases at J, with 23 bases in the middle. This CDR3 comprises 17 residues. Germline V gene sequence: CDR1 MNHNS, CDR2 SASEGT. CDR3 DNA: TGTGCCAGTTCCTGGCACAACGCCGGGTTGGTGAACACTGAAGCTTTCTTT. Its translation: CASSWHNAGLVNTEAFF.

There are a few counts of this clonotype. This chain's CDR3 is CASWDRYYGYTF. In nucleotides, the CDR3 is TGTGCCAGCTGGGACAGGTATTATGGCTACACCTTC. The genes are TRBV28 and TRBJ1-2; 8 bases fit TRBD1. There are 12 residues in the CDR3. Losses at the gene ends were 8 bases for V and 5 bases for J; bases not matched to a gene: 4. Germline assignment: CDR1 MDHEN and CDR2 SYDVKM.

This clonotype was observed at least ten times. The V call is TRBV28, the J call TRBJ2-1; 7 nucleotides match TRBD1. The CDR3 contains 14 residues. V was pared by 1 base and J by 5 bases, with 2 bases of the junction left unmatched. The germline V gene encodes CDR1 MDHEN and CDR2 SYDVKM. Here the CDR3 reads CASSLLGTDNEQFF. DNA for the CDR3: TGTGCCAGCAGTTTATTAGGGACAGACAATGAGCAGTTCTTC.

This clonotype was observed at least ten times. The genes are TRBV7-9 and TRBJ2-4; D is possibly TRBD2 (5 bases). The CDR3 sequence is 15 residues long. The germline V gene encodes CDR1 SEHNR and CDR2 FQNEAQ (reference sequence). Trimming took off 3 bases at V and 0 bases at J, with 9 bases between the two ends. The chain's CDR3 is CASSLAGVAKNIQYF. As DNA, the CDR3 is TGTGCCAGCAGCTTGGCCGGGGTAGCCAAAAACATTCAGTACTTC.

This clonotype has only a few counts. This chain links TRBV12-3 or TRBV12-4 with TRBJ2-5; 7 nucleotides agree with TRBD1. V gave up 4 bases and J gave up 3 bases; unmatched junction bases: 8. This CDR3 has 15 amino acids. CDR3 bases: TGTGCCAGCAGTTCTTTTGGGACAGCTAAAGAGACCCAGTACTTC. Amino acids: CASSSFGTAKETQYF.

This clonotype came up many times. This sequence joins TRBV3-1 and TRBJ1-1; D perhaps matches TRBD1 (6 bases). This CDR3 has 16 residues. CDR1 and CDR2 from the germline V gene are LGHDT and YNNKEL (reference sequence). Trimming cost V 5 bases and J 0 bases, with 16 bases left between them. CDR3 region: CASSEEYGQMNTEAFF. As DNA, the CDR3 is TGTGCCAGCAGCGAGGAGTACGGACAGATGAACACTGAAGCTTTCTTT.

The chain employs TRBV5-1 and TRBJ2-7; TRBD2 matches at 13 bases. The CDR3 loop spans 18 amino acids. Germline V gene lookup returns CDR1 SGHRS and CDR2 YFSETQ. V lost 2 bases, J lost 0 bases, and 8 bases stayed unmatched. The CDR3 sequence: CASSLFGTSGTSSYEQYF. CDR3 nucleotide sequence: TGCGCCAGCAGCTTATTTGGGACTAGCGGGACCAGCTCCTACGAGCAGTACTTC.